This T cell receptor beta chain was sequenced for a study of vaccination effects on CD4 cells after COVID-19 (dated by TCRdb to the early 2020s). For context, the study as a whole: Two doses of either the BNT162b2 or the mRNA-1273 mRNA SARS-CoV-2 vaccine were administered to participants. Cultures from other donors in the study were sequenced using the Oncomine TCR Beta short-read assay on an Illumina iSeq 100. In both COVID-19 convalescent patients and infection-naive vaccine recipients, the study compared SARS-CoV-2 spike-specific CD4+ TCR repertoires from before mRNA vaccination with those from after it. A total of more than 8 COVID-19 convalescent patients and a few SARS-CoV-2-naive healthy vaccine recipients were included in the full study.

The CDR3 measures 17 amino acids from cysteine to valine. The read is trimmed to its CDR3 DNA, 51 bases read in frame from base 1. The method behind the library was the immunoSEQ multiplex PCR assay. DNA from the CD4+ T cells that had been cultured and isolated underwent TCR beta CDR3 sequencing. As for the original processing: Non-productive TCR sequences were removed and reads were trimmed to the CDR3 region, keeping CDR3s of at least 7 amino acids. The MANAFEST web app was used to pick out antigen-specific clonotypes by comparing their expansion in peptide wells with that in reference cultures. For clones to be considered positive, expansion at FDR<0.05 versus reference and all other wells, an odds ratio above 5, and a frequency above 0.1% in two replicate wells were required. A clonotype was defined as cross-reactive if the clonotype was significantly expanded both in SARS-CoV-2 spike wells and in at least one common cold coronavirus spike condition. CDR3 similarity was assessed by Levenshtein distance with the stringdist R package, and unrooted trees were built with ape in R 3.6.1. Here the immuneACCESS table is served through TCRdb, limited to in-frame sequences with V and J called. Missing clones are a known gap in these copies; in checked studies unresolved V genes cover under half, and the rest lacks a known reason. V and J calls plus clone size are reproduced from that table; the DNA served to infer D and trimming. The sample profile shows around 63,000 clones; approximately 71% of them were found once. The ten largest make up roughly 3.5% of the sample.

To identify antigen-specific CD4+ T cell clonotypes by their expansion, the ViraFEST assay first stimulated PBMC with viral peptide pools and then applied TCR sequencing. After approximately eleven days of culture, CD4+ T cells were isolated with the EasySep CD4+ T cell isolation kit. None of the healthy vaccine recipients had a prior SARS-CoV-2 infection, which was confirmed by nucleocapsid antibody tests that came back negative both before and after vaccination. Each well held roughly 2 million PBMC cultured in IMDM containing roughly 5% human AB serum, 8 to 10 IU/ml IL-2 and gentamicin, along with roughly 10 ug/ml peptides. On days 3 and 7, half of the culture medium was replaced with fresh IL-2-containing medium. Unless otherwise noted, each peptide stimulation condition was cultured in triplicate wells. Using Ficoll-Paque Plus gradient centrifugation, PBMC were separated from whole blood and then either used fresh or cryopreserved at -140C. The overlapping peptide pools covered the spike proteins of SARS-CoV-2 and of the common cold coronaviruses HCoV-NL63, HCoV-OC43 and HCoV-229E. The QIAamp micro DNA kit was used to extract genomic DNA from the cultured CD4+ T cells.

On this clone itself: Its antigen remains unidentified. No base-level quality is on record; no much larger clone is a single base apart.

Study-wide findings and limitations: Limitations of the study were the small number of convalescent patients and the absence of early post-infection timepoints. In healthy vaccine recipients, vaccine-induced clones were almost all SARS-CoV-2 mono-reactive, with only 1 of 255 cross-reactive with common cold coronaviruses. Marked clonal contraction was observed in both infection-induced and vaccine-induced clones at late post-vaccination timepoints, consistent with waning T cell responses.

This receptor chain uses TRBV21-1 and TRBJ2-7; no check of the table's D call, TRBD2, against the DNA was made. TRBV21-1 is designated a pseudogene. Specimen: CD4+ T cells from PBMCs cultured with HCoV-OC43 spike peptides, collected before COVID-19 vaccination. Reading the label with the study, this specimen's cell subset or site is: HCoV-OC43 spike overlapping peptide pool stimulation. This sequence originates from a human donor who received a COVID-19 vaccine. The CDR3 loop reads CASSKEGSGGVKYEQYV. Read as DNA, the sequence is TGTGCCAGCAGCAAAGAAGGTAGCGGGGGGGTAAAGTACGAGCAGTACGTC.